The 24 T cell receptor beta chains reported below all come from one sample, sequenced in a study of T cells in Graves' hyperthyroidism and ophthalmopathy. TCR beta CDR3 region amplification was performed from RNA transcripts. When the TCR CDR3 underwent first-round RT-PCR, the HTBI primer set was used. TCRdb recomputed calls from the multiplex PCR reads with MiXCR, one row per CDR3 protein. Of about 360,000 distinct CDR3 sequences listed, 15% to 19% are singletons. Material for sequencing was blood. These receptors were taken from a woman aged 18-35 years with Graves' hyperthyroidism that later progressed to Graves' ophthalmopathy.

This clonotype was counted many times. The chain combines TRBV7-9 with TRBJ2-3, with 13 bases lining up with TRBD2. CDR1 and CDR2 from the germline V gene are SEHNR and FQNEAQ (reference sequence). The CDR3 extends over 18 amino acids. V was clipped by 5 bases and J by 0 bases; unmatched bases: 8. The CDR3 DNA follows: TGTGCCAGCAGCCCGCGTGGGACTAGCGGGGATAGCACAGATACGCAGTATTTT. Residues: CASSPRGTSGDSTDTQYF.

This clonotype showed up many times. The genes are TRBV5-1 and TRBJ1-1; D is unresolved. Germline CDR1 SGHRS, CDR2 YFSETQ. Trimming pared 1 base from V and 7 bases from J, leaving 8 bases between. The CDR3 covers 12 residues. This CDR3 is CASSLSGGEAFF. For the CDR3, the DNA is TGCGCCAGCAGCTTGTCTGGAGGTGAAGCTTTCTTT.

Details on this clonotype: A much larger clone differs from this one at a single base, so this may be a read error. The J gene is TRBJ2-7, the V gene TRBV5-1; 12 bases are a match to TRBD1. The last part of the DNA fits TRBJ2-1 better; the J call may be wrong. The CDR3 loop spans 16 amino acids. From germline, CDR1 is SGHRS and CDR2 YFSETQ. CDR3 region: CASSWGTGGATYEQFF. CDR3 in DNA: TGCGCCAGCAGCTGGGGGACAGGGGGCGCAACCTACGAGCAGTTCTTC.

The table lists this clonotype with a few counts. The chain has TRBV6-4 and TRBJ2-1; D is ambiguous. CDR1 is MRHNA and CDR2 is SNTAGT in the germline V gene. The CDR3 is 13 residues long. V was shortened by 5 bases and J by 5 bases, with 10 bases between the two germline ends. In DNA form, the CDR3 reads TGTGCCAGCAGTCCTGACCCACACAATGAGCAGTTCTTC. Encoded protein: CASSPDPHNEQFF.

In this sample, this clonotype turned up many times. The rearrangement uses TRBV7-8 and TRBJ2-1; D is unclear. The CDR3 spans 17 residues. Germline CDR1 SGHVS, CDR2 FQNEAQ. V shed 0 bases and J shed 2 bases, with 14 bases lying between them. The CDR3 sequence is CASSLARQIGPYNEQFF. The DNA of the CDR3 is TGTGCCAGCAGCTTAGCGCGTCAAATTGGGCCCTACAATGAGCAGTTCTTC.

In its sample, this clonotype was seen a few times. The chain links TRBV4-1 to TRBJ2-1; D unresolved. Germline loops: CDR1 MGHRA, CDR2 YSYEKL. V lost 1 base to trimming and J lost 5 bases, with 9 bases between them. The length of the CDR3 is 14 residues. The CDR3 loop reads CASSQARADNEQFF. CDR3 DNA: TGCGCCAGCAGCCAAGCCCGGGCAGACAATGAGCAGTTCTTC.

This clonotype has ten or more counts. The rearrangement links TRBV10-3 to TRBJ2-6, with a weak D call TRBD2 (5 bases). Deletions cut 3 bases from V and 4 bases from J, with 10 bases between. There are 15 residues in the CDR3. Germline CDR1 reads ENHRY; CDR2 reads SYGVKD. The CDR3 here is CAISDGERGANVLTF. CDR3 DNA: TGTGCCATCAGTGACGGGGAGAGAGGGGCCAACGTCCTGACTTTC.

This clonotype has only one observation. This chain links TRBV12-3 or TRBV12-4 with TRBJ2-7, with 10 bases aligning to TRBD2. The CDR3 has 16 amino acids. Germline trimming cut 6 bases from V and 4 bases from J; bases unmatched to any gene: 12. CDR3 sequence reads: CASSSRASGSSYEQYF. The CDR3 DNA reads TGTGCCAGCAGCAGTCGCGCTAGCGGGAGTTCGTACGAGCAGTACTTC.

This clonotype was seen at least ten times. This rearrangement joins TRBV28 to TRBJ1-4, with a weak D call TRBD1 (6 bases). The CDR3 extends over 15 amino acids. Trimming pared 6 bases from V and 6 bases from J, leaving 17 bases between. The germline CDR1 and CDR2 sequences are MDHEN and SYDVKM. The CDR3 DNA is TGTGCCAGCAGGCCCCCGACAGGAACGGATGAAAAACTGTTTTTT. This translates into CASRPPTGTDEKLFF.

This clonotype was recorded a few times. The chain links TRBV7-9 to TRBJ2-1; maybe TRBD1 (5 bases). Trimming removed 7 bases at V and 2 bases at J, with 15 bases between. The germline V gene has CDR1 SEHNR and CDR2 FQNEAQ (reference sequence). The CDR3 extends over 15 amino acids. CDR3 in DNA: TGTGCCAGCACCGAAAGCCAGGGCCCCTACAATGAGCAGTTCTTC. It codes for CASTESQGPYNEQFF.

This clonotype was counted a few times. The chain couples TRBV4-1 to TRBJ2-1, with D possibly TRBD1 on 5 matching bases. The CDR3 totals 15 residues. The V end was cut by 4 bases, the J end by 2 bases, with 12 bases between. From germline, CDR1 is MGHRA and CDR2 YSYEKL. In DNA form, the CDR3 reads TGCGCCAGCAGCCCTCGCTTAGGGGCCTACAATGAGCAGTTCTTC. Its translation is CASSPRLGAYNEQFF.

The rearrangement uses TRBV28 and TRBJ2-3; TRBD2 is a possible D gene (5 bases). Looked up from germline, CDR1 is MDHEN and CDR2 is SYDVKM. This CDR3 comprises 15 residues. Trimming removed 0 bases from V and 2 bases from J, with 9 bases in between. The CDR3 nucleotides read TGTGCCAGCAGTTTATGGGACTGGGCCACAGATACGCAGTATTTT. Protein sequence: CASSLWDWATDTQYF.

The V call is TRBV9, the J call TRBJ1-4; D possibly corresponds to TRBD1 (5 bases). Germline CDR1 is SGDLS and CDR2 is YYNGEE. V was trimmed by 0 bases and J by 7 bases, leaving 10 bases between them. CDR3 size: 14 residues. The CDR3: CASSVGGGTEKLFF. In DNA, the CDR3 is TGTGCCAGCAGCGTAGGGGGGGGGACTGAAAAACTGTTTTTT.

This clonotype was found many times. The chain uses TRBV27 and TRBJ2-5; 8 bases are a match to TRBD1. V shed 1 base and J 5 bases; nucleotides not matched to a gene: 6. Germline CDR1 MNHEY, CDR2 SMNVEV (reference sequence). The CDR3 is 15 amino acids. The CDR3: CASSLYQGAGETQYF. CDR3 sequence (DNA): TGTGCCAGCAGTTTATATCAGGGGGCTGGGGAGACCCAGTACTTC.

In its sample, this clonotype was seen a few times. The rearrangement uses TRBV20-1 and TRBJ2-1; TRBD2 might be the D (6 bases). V dropped 5 bases and J dropped 14 bases, with 19 bases sitting between them. Germline V CDR1 and CDR2: DFQATT, SNEGSKA (reference sequence). This CDR3 has 12 amino acids. The CDR3 spells CSAQGVSGLEFF. The CDR3 nucleotides are TGCAGTGCTCAGGGAGTTAGCGGCCTAGAGTTCTTC.

Worth noting for this clonotype: A much larger clone differs by one base, so this may be a read error. The chain recombines TRBV9 with TRBJ2-1; D is tentatively TRBD1 or TRBD2 (5 bases each). Trimming took 0 bases from V and 5 from J, leaving 12 bases between them. From germline, CDR1 is SGDLS and CDR2 YYNGEE. This CDR3 has 15 residues. CDR3 in DNA: TGTGCCAGCAGCGTAGAATGGGACCTTAACAATGAGCAGTTCTTC. This translates into CASSVEWDLNNEQFF.

This chain joins TRBV18 and TRBJ2-6; D remains unclear. Between the trimmed V and J ends, which lost 3 bases and 0 bases, there was a span of 15 bases. Germline-derived CDR1 and CDR2 are KGHSH and LQKENI. This CDR3 contains 18 residues. Written as DNA, the CDR3 is TGTGCCAGCTCACCGAAGAGGACCGCTTCCTCTGGGGCCAACGTCCTGACTTTC. Protein product: CASSPKRTASSGANVLTF.

This clonotype showed up many times. The chain recombines TRBV10-3 with TRBJ2-5; 8 positions match TRBD1. The trim removed 4 bases at V and 5 bases at J, leaving 6 bases unmatched. The CDR3 totals 14 residues. Germline V gene data show CDR1 as ENHRY and CDR2 as SYGVKD. The CDR3 DNA reads as TGTGCCATCAGTGCCGGACAGGGTTGGGAGACCCAGTACTTC. Protein sequence: CAISAGQGWETQYF.

Ten or more counts support this clonotype. This sequence joins TRBV4-3 and TRBJ1-1, with D uncertain. The germline CDR1 and CDR2 sequences are LGHNA and YSLEER. Trimming took off 11 bases at V and 3 bases at J, with 10 bases between the two ends. The CDR3 covers 11 residues. CDR3 sequence (DNA): TGCGCCCTTAGAGCGTACACTGAAGCTTTCTTT. Encoded protein: CALRAYTEAFF.

This chain uses TRBV7-9 with TRBJ1-1, with 7 bases matching TRBD1. The length of the CDR3 is 16 residues. The trim removed 7 bases at V and 6 bases at J, leaving 17 bases unmatched. The germline V gene encodes CDR1 SEHNR and CDR2 FQNEAQ (reference sequence). The CDR3 reads CASIPEKGRGSAEAFF. The CDR3 nucleotides read TGTGCCAGCATCCCCGAAAAGGGCAGGGGGTCCGCTGAAGCTTTCTTT.

This clonotype was seen only a few times. V and J are TRBV6-1 and TRBJ2-7; D is unresolved. Per germline, CDR1 MNHNS and CDR2 SASEGT. V lost 6 bases and J lost 2, with 14 bases in between. This CDR3 region has 14 residues. CDR3 sequence reads: CASSHAAATYEQYF. The CDR3 DNA is TGTGCCAGCAGCCACGCGGCGGCCACCTACGAGCAGTACTTC.

This clonotype came up a few times. This chain connects TRBV7-8 to TRBJ1-5, with TRBD1 matching 10 bases. The junction had 7 bases not matched to a gene; V was cut back by 5 bases and J by 12 bases. CDR3 length equals 13 residues. From germline, CDR1 is SGHVS and CDR2 FQNEAQ. The CDR3 DNA follows: TGTGCCAGCAGCCTTCGGGACAGGGGTTTCCAGCATTTT. Residues: CASSLRDRGFQHF.

The table lists this clonotype with many counts. V and J are TRBV18 and TRBJ2-5; D ambiguous. From germline, CDR1 is KGHSH and CDR2 LQKENI. The CDR3 loop spans 13 amino acids. Trimming pared 3 bases from V and 2 bases from J, leaving 7 bases between. The CDR3 here is CASSPGSQETQYF. The CDR3 nucleotides are TGTGCCAGCTCACCCGGGTCGCAAGAGACCCAGTACTTC.

This clonotype was found many times. The chain combines TRBV28 with TRBJ2-7; 10 nucleotides match TRBD2. The CDR3 runs to 15 residues. Germline V CDR1 and CDR2: MDHEN, SYDVKM. J was trimmed by 0 bases and V by 6 bases; bases with no gene match: 5. The CDR3 DNA is TGTGCCAGCAGCCCAACTAGCGGGACCTCCTACGAGCAGTACTTC. Translation: CASSPTSGTSYEQYF.